This T cell receptor beta chain was sequenced for a study of blood T cell repertoires in COVID-19. Trimming stripped 1 base from V and 3 bases from J, with 3 bases between. Germline lookup yields CDR1 SGDLS and CDR2 YYNGEE. The CDR3 is 12 residues long. To note about this clone: Other DNA sequences in the same sample also yield this CDR3.

Data came from immunoSEQ multiplex PCR; TCRdb stores just in-frame clones and leaves some out. The sample consists of fewer than 250,000 clones, approximately 84% of them appearing once. The sequenced sample consisted of peripheral blood. The source of this sequence is a man aged 45-65 years with acute or convalescent COVID-19. This chain joins TRBV9 and TRBJ2-3; D unresolved. The CDR3 coding sequence is TGTGCCAGCAGCGTACTAACAGATACGCAGTATTTT. This translates into CASSVLTDTQYF. Complete variable domain (other parts from reference TRBV9 and TRBJ2-3): DSGVTQTPKHLITATGQRVTLRCSPRSGDLSVYWYQQSLDQGLQFLIQYYNGEERAKGNILERFSAQQFPDLHSELNLSSLELGDSALYFCASSVLTDTQYFGPGTRLTVL.